Listed below are T cell receptor beta chains from one sample, sequenced in a study of identical twins. Using its own MiXCR run on the 5' RACE reads, TCRdb lists one record per CDR3 protein. This table has 280,000 or so distinct CDR3 sequences, approximately 8.5% appearing once. The data were also submitted as part of a second study, on yellow fever vaccine responses in identical twins.

Material for sequencing was memory (CD45RO+) T cells sorted from blood. These receptors were collected from a woman aged 18-29 years in good health. The CDR3 runs from the conserved cysteine through the conserved F or W. A D gene is named only where the DNA matches it firmly. Clone size is given for some rows only: seen once, a few or many times, or a class if the clone is expanded.

V: TRBV18; J: TRBJ2-7; D: -; size: few; CDR3: CASSPGAARGEQYF; DNA: TGTGCCAGCTCACCAGGCGCGGCTCGGGGCGAGCAGTACTTC
V: TRBV10-3; J: TRBJ2-3; D: -; size: many; CDR3: CAISEGNTQYF; DNA: TGTGCCATCAGTGAAGGGAATACGCAGTATTTT
V: TRBV24-1; J: TRBJ2-7; D: TRBD2; size: few; CDR3: CATTPGGDEQYF; DNA: TGTGCCACCACCCCGGGAGGGGACGAGCAGTACTTC
V: TRBV29-1; J: TRBJ2-1; D: TRBD1; size: many; CDR3: CSVSVQGGMDNEQFF; DNA: TGCAGCGTGTCAGTACAGGGGGGCATGGACAATGAGCAGTTCTTC
V: TRBV3-1; J: TRBJ2-7; D: TRBD2; size: once; CDR3: CASSRQGTSGGPTYEQYF; DNA: TGTGCCAGCAGCCGCCAAGGGACTAGCGGGGGTCCGACCTACGAGCAGTACTTC
V: TRBV29-1; J: TRBJ1-1; D: -; size: -; CDR3: CSYRGSNLNTEAFF; DNA: TGCAGTTACCGGGGCAGCAACCTAAACACTGAAGCTTTCTTT
V: TRBV28; J: TRBJ2-1; D: TRBD1; size: many; CDR3: CASRTGTGGSGEQFF; DNA: TGTGCCAGCAGAACCGGGACAGGGGGCTCTGGTGAGCAGTTCTTC
V: TRBV20-1; J: TRBJ2-3; D: TRBD2; size: few; CDR3: CSAGTSGGTDTQYF; DNA: TGCAGTGCGGGGACTAGCGGCGGCACAGATACGCAGTATTTT
V: TRBV19; J: TRBJ2-7; D: TRBD2; size: -; CDR3: CASSLAGADYEQYF; DNA: TGTGCCAGTAGCCTAGCGGGAGCGGACTACGAGCAGTACTTC
V: TRBV7-9; J: TRBJ2-2; D: TRBD2; size: many; CDR3: CASRELAGETGELFF; DNA: TGTGCCAGCAGGGAACTAGCGGGAGAAACCGGGGAGCTGTTTTTT
V: TRBV7-3; J: TRBJ2-7; D: -; size: many; CDR3: CASSRSGGDTYEQYF; DNA: TGTGCCAGCAGCCGAAGTGGGGGAGACACCTACGAGCAGTACTTC
V: TRBV5-8; J: TRBJ2-2; D: -; size: -; CDR3: CASSLVFASSNTGELFF; DNA: TGTGCCAGCAGCTTGGTGTTTGCTTCCTCGAACACCGGGGAGCTGTTTTTT
V: TRBV7-2; J: TRBJ1-1; D: -; size: few; CDR3: CASSLETGIFAEAFF; DNA: TGTGCCAGCAGCTTAGAGACTGGGATCTTCGCTGAAGCTTTCTTT
V: TRBV5-1; J: TRBJ1-5; D: TRBD1; size: -; CDR3: CASSSTGGAQPQHF; DNA: TGCGCCAGCAGCAGTACAGGGGGCGCGCAGCCCCAGCATTTT
V: TRBV20-1; J: TRBJ1-2; D: TRBD1; size: -; CDR3: CSAYDRGQSGYTF; DNA: TGCAGTGCTTACGACAGGGGCCAGAGTGGCTACACCTTC
V: TRBV25-1; J: TRBJ1-4; D: -; size: many; CDR3: CASSESGGSDEKLFF; DNA: TGTGCCAGCAGTGAAAGCGGCGGTTCGGACGAAAAACTGTTTTTT
V: TRBV19; J: TRBJ1-5; D: TRBD1; size: -; CDR3: CASTSQGDNQPQHF; DNA: TGTGCCAGTACCTCCCAGGGGGATAATCAGCCCCAGCATTTT
V: TRBV12-3/TRBV12-4; J: TRBJ1-5; D: -; size: -; CDR3: CASSPWDHSNQPQHF; DNA: TGTGCCAGCAGTCCGTGGGACCATAGCAATCAGCCCCAGCATTTT
V: TRBV9; J: TRBJ1-1; D: -; size: -; CDR3: CASSVSYRENTEAFF; DNA: TGTGCCAGCAGCGTAAGTTACAGGGAGAACACTGAAGCTTTCTTT
V: TRBV20-1; J: TRBJ1-1; D: -; size: once; CDR3: CSARDPQGREAFF; DNA: TGCAGTGCTAGAGATCCACAAGGTAGGGAAGCTTTCTTT
V: TRBV7-8; J: TRBJ2-1; D: TRBD1; size: -; CDR3: CASRRSDRGIDEQFF; DNA: TGTGCCAGCAGGAGATCGGACAGGGGAATAGATGAGCAGTTCTTC
V: TRBV7-9; J: TRBJ1-1; D: -; size: many; CDR3: CASSLAAVANTEAFF; DNA: TGTGCCAGCAGCTTAGCGGCAGTTGCGAACACTGAAGCTTTCTTT
V: TRBV7-6; J: TRBJ1-6; D: TRBD1; size: -; CDR3: CASSLDQGARLPLHF; DNA: TGTGCCAGCAGCTTAGACCAGGGGGCGAGGTTACCCCTCCACTTT
V: TRBV20-1; J: TRBJ2-3; D: -; size: -; CDR3: CSPGSSGVGADTQYF; DNA: TGCAGCCCGGGCAGTTCTGGGGTAGGAGCAGATACGCAGTATTTT
V: TRBV19; J: TRBJ1-2; D: -; size: few; CDR3: CASNGHGEGTPYGYTF; DNA: TGTGCCAGTAATGGGCATGGGGAGGGTACACCTTATGGCTACACCTTC
V: TRBV19; J: TRBJ2-5; D: TRBD1; size: few; CDR3: CASSRSDRAQETQYF; DNA: TGTGCCAGTAGTCGTTCTGACAGGGCACAAGAGACCCAGTACTTC
V: TRBV10-3; J: TRBJ1-1; D: -; size: many; CDR3: CATAPVANTEAFF; DNA: TGTGCCACCGCGCCAGTGGCGAACACTGAAGCTTTCTTT